The rows below give T cell receptor beta chains drawn from one sample of a study of post-analysis software for immune sequencing data. MiXCR, run by TCRdb on the PCR reads, gives a single entry per CDR3 protein. In the table there are approximately 630,000 distinct CDR3 sequences, around 64% of which are singletons. Source material: blood. The receptors shown here come from a girl aged 2-9 years with multiple sclerosis. CDR3s include the opening cysteine and the closing phenylalanine or tryptophan. A D gene is named only where the DNA matches it firmly. The size entry is marked missing in some rows and otherwise reads once, few, many or a size class.

j_call v_call clone_size d_call cdr3_nt cdr3_aa
TRBJ2-2 TRBV3-1 - - TGTGCCAGCAGTCTAGCGTCCGGGGAGCTGTTTTTT CASSLASGELFF
TRBJ2-2 TRBV4-1 - TRBD2 TGCGCCAGCAGCCAAATTGTGGCTAGCGGAAACACCGGGGAGCTGTTTTTT CASSQIVASGNTGELFF
TRBJ1-2 TRBV5-1 - - TGCGCCAGCAGCTTGCTATACCGTAACTATGGCTACACCTTC CASSLLYRNYGYTF
TRBJ1-2 TRBV20-1 - - TGCAGTGCTGGGCAGGGGAGGGATGGCTACACCTTC CSAGQGRDGYTF
TRBJ2-1 TRBV6-6 few TRBD2 TGTGCCAGCAGTTACGCAGCGGGAGGGCCTCTTGATGAGCAGTTCTTC CASSYAAGGPLDEQFF
TRBJ2-7 TRBV29-1 few TRBD1 TGCAGCGCCCGACAGGGGCTTATCAACGAGCAGTACTTC CSARQGLINEQYF
TRBJ2-7 TRBV10-3 - - TGTGCCATCAGTGAGTCGGGGAGTCGGGCGGCGTACGAGCAGTACTTC CAISESGSRAAYEQYF
TRBJ2-5 TRBV10-1 - - TGCGCCAGCCCCGGGGGAAGGGAGACCCAGTACTTC CASPGGRETQYF
TRBJ2-1 TRBV30 once - TGTGCCTGGAGTGTAAACCAGTACAATGAGCAGTTCTTC CAWSVNQYNEQFF
TRBJ1-2 TRBV12-3/TRBV12-4 few TRBD1 TGTGCCAGCAGTCCGGGACAGGGCCCTGGCTACACCTTC CASSPGQGPGYTF
TRBJ2-7 TRBV5-1 - TRBD1 TGCGCCAGCAAACCCGGGACAGGGGTTTACGAGCAGTACTTC CASKPGTGVYEQYF
TRBJ2-3 TRBV6-6 - - TGTGCCAGCAGTTACTCGTCGTCAACAGATACGCAGTATTTT CASSYSSSTDTQYF
TRBJ2-1 TRBV6-2/TRBV6-3 - TRBD1 TGTGCCAGCATAGGGGGCCATGAGCAGTTCTTC CASIGGHEQFF
TRBJ2-3 TRBV20-1 - TRBD2 TGCAGTTCCCGGGGAGGGGTCGCAGATACGCAGTATTTT CSSRGGVADTQYF
TRBJ1-5 TRBV6-1 once - TGTGCCAGCACCCCAGAGCGGGATACCAATCAGCCCCAGCATTTT CASTPERDTNQPQHF
TRBJ2-7 TRBV20-1 - - TGCAGTGCTATCCACTACGAGCAGTACTTC CSAIHYEQYF
TRBJ1-1 TRBV3-1 - - TGTGCCAGCAGCCCAAGACGAGACGGTGAAGCTTTCTTT CASSPRRDGEAFF
TRBJ2-5 TRBV14 - - TGTGCCAGCAGTCCCGGGACGGACCCCTGGGAGCAGTACTTC CASSPGTDPWEQYF
TRBJ2-7 TRBV7-6 - TRBD2 TGTGCCAGCAGCCCCTCGCGCTGGAGGACTAGCGGACGCCAGCCATTGGATGAGCAGTACTTC CASSPSRWRTSGRQPLDEQYF
TRBJ2-1 TRBV3-1 - - TGTGCCAGCAGCCAAGGGAGGACTTTTTTCAATGAGCAGTTCTTC CASSQGRTFFNEQFF
TRBJ1-2 TRBV7-2 - - TGTGCCAGCAGCACCCGGGAGGGTGGCTATGGCTACACCTTC CASSTREGGYGYTF
TRBJ1-6 TRBV9 - - TGTGCCAGCAGCGTAGCGGGGGGGCTGAATTCACCCCTCCACTTT CASSVAGGLNSPLHF
TRBJ1-5 TRBV27 - TRBD1 TGTGCCAGCAGTTCTCTCCGGGACAGGGCAGCCTTCCCTCCGGGTCAGCCCCAGCATTTT CASSSLRDRAAFPPGQPQHF
TRBJ2-2 TRBV7-2 - TRBD2 TGTGCCAGCAGCGAAACTCTAGCGGGGGCCTCGAACACCGGGGAGCTGTTTTTT CASSETLAGASNTGELFF
TRBJ2-3 TRBV6-1 - - TGTGCCAGCAGTGCGGGTCAAACTAGCACAGATACGCAGTATTTT CASSAGQTSTDTQYF
TRBJ2-3 TRBV10-3 few - TGTGCCATTGGACCGAACACAGATACGCAGTATTTT CAIGPNTDTQYF
TRBJ1-2 TRBV3-1 few TRBD1 TGTGCCAGCAGCCTGAGACAGGGTGACGGCTACACCTTC CASSLRQGDGYTF
TRBJ2-1 TRBV20-1 - TRBD2 TGCAGTGCTAGAAATCTAGCGGGAGCCTACAATGAGCAGTTCTTC CSARNLAGAYNEQFF
TRBJ2-1 TRBV7-3 - - TGTGCCAGCAGCTTGCGCGGGCCTTCGTACAATGAGCAGTTCTTC CASSLRGPSYNEQFF
TRBJ2-5 TRBV11-2 - - TGTGCCAGCAGCTTCGGCGCTGTTGAAAGGGAGCAGTACTTC CASSFGAVEREQYF
TRBJ2-7 TRBV12-3/TRBV12-4 - TRBD2 TGTGCCAGCAGTCCAGGACTAGTGGGAAACGAGCAGTACTTC CASSPGLVGNEQYF
TRBJ2-5 TRBV20-1 - TRBD2 TGCAGCCCTCTTCCCGGGGGGGCTCAAAATGAGCAGTACTTC CSPLPGGAQNEQYF
TRBJ2-7 TRBV3-1 - TRBD2 TGTGCCAGCAGACAAGCTAGCGGGGACCGCTACGAGCAGTACTTC CASRQASGDRYEQYF
TRBJ1-5 TRBV11-2 - - TGTGCCAGCAGCCCCTTAACAGGGCCGGGCAATCAGCCCCAGCATTTT CASSPLTGPGNQPQHF
TRBJ2-2 TRBV6-1 few TRBD2 TGTGCCAGCAGTGGCGCACTAGCGGAGAACACCGGGGAGCTGTTTTTT CASSGALAENTGELFF
TRBJ2-5 TRBV13 - - TGTGCCAGCAGCTCCCACGGGGGCCGGGACCAAGAGACCCAGTACTTC CASSSHGGRDQETQYF
TRBJ1-2 TRBV20-1 - - TGCAGTGCTAGAGCGCAGGGAACCTATGGCTACACCTTC CSARAQGTYGYTF
TRBJ1-3 TRBV10-3 - - TGTGCCTCCTCGCCGGGTTGGGAAAACACCATATATTTT CASSPGWENTIYF
TRBJ2-3 TRBV29-1 many - TGCAGCGTTGGCGGGAGCACAGATACGCAGTATTTT CSVGGSTDTQYF
TRBJ2-1 TRBV4-1 - TRBD2 TGCGCCAGCAGCCGGATGGGACTAGCGTGGGGAAATGAGCAGTTCTTC CASSRMGLAWGNEQFF
TRBJ1-1 TRBV10-3 once TRBD1 TGTGCCAGCGGCGGACAGGGGGCCACTGAAGCTTTCTTT CASGGQGATEAFF
TRBJ2-1 TRBV12-3/TRBV12-4 - TRBD2 TGTGCCAGCAGGGGAGCTACTAGCGGGTTTACTCTCTACAATGAGCAGTTCTTC CASRGATSGFTLYNEQFF
TRBJ1-2 TRBV11-2 few - TGTGCCAGCAGCTTGTCAGCCAGTGCCATACGCTACACCTTC CASSLSASAIRYTF
TRBJ2-1 TRBV7-8 - - TGTGCCAGCAGCTTAGGGTCCGGGACTAATGAGCAGTTCTTC CASSLGSGTNEQFF
TRBJ2-6 TRBV29-1 few - TGCAGCGCCATGGGGCGGTCCACAAACTCTGGGGCCAACGTCCTGACTTTC CSAMGRSTNSGANVLTF
TRBJ2-3 TRBV4-2 - TRBD1 TGTGCCAGCAGCCAAGAAGGACAGGCGGATACGCAGTATTTT CASSQEGQADTQYF
TRBJ2-3 TRBV29-1 few - TGCAGCGTTGTAGATGGTGGCAGGAGGGCAGATACGCAGTATTTT CSVVDGGRRADTQYF
TRBJ2-1 TRBV5-1 - - TGCGCCAGCAGCTTGGGTCGATCGACGTACAATGAGCAGTTCTTC CASSLGRSTYNEQFF